Listed here are 22 T cell receptor beta chains from one sample, sequenced in a study of T cell repertoires in cytomegalovirus infection. TCRdb called the reads again in MiXCR, with one record for every CDR3 protein. The sample contains hundreds of thousands of distinct CDR3 sequences, around 24% of which appear only once. The specimen was CD8+ T cells from PBMCs. Receptors were obtained from a human donor in good health (CMV status not recorded). Some clones in this sample may be carry-over from other donors' samples.

The chain uses TRBV28 and TRBJ2-2; possible D gene TRBD1, 5 bases. Germline V gives CDR1 MDHEN, CDR2 SYDVKM. This CDR3 region has 16 residues. Trimming took off 6 bases at V and 5 bases at J, with 19 bases between the two ends. In DNA, the CDR3 is TGTGCCAGCAGCCCTGGACAAATCCCAGGGACCGGGGAGCTGTTTTTT. It yields the protein CASSPGQIPGTGELFF.

Note on this clonotype: At one end, the junction sequence differs from germline, possibly due to a read error. The chain carries TRBV14 and TRBJ1-5, with D unresolved. The CDR3 is 13 amino acids. CDR1 SGHDN and CDR2 FVKESK come from the germline V gene. The CDR3 bases are TGTACCAGCAGCTCCACTATCAATCAGCCCCAGCATTTT. Translating it yields CTSSSTINQPQHF.

Comments on this clonotype: This may be a read error: a much more frequent sequence differs by one nucleotide. The chain has TRBV28 and TRBJ1-1; D is ambiguous. Per germline, CDR1 MDHEN and CDR2 SYDVKM. This CDR3 is 18 amino acids long. The V gene lost 3 bases and the J gene lost 3 bases, with 23 bases spanning the gap. CDR3 region: CASSFDREGAVTDTEAFF. The CDR3 nucleotides are TGTGCCAGCAGTTTTGATAGGGAAGGCGCCGTTACGGACACTGAAGCTTTCTTT.

Comments on this clonotype: This may stem from a read error, because a much larger clone lies one nucleotide away. The chain uses TRBV12-5 and TRBJ2-7, with 7 positions matching TRBD1. J gave up 6 bases and V 9 bases, and 11 bases lay outside the gene matches. The CDR3 loop spans 13 amino acids. CDR1 and CDR2 (germline): LGHNT, FRNRAP. The DNA for the CDR3 is TGTGCTAGCTCCGGGACAGACCCTTCCGAGCAGTACTTC. It translates to CASSGTDPSEQYF.

This clonotype was recorded a few times. This chain joins TRBV28 and TRBJ2-5; the match to TRBD1 covers 8 bases. The CDR3 loop spans 15 amino acids. In germline, CDR1 is MDHEN, CDR2 SYDVKM. The V gene end was trimmed by 5 bases and the J gene end by 5 bases; junction bases not matched to a gene: 10. The DNA for the CDR3 is TGTGCCAGCAGTCCCCGGGACAGGAGCGGGGAGACCCAGTACTTC. This gives the protein CASSPRDRSGETQYF.

The rearrangement joins TRBV29-1 to TRBJ1-4, with D possibly matching TRBD1 (5 bases). There are 13 residues in the CDR3. Germline V gene data show CDR1 as SQVTM and CDR2 as ANQGSEA. Trimming removed 1 base at V and 8 bases at J, with 11 bases between. The CDR3 spells CSVEAREEEKLFF. In DNA, the CDR3 is TGCAGCGTTGAAGCCAGGGAGGAGGAAAAACTGTTTTTT.

This sequence joins TRBV7-9 and TRBJ2-1; 12 bases line up with TRBD1. Germline V CDR1 and CDR2: SEHNR, FQNEAQ (reference sequence). V shed 9 bases, J shed 8 bases, and the junction held 11 bases outside the gene matches. The length of the CDR3 is 15 residues. The CDR3 spells CASRYSGQGAYEQFF. DNA of the CDR3: TGTGCCAGTCGATACTCGGGACAGGGGGCATATGAGCAGTTCTTC.

This clonotype was observed a few times. This CDR3 is CASVNGVQEQYF. The CDR3 region has the DNA TGTGCCAGCGTAAATGGGGTCCAAGAGCAGTACTTC. This chain joins TRBV6-1 and TRBJ2-7, with D unclear. Between the trimmed V and J ends, which lost 8 bases and 7 bases, there was a span of 15 bases. The germline V gene has CDR1 MNHNS and CDR2 SASEGT. This CDR3 contains 12 residues.

This clonotype has at least ten counts. The chain recombines TRBV4-3 with TRBJ2-1, with a possible D match to TRBD1 (5 bases). Germline V gives CDR1 LGHNA, CDR2 YSLEER. The germline V and J ends were trimmed by 3 bases and 2 bases, with 17 bases remaining between them. The CDR3 has 17 amino acids. CDR3 DNA sequence: TGCGCCAGCAGCCACGGGCTCGTGAAGGGGACCTACAATGAGCAGTTCTTC. Translated: CASSHGLVKGTYNEQFF.

The chain combines TRBV7-2 with TRBJ2-7; D remains unclear. CDR1 and CDR2 from the germline V gene are SGHTA and FQGNSA. The ends were cut back, 7 bases at V and 2 bases at J, with 6 bases in the middle. This CDR3 has 11 residues. For the CDR3, the DNA is TGTGCCAGCAACTTGACCTACGAGCAGTACTTC. This gives the protein CASNLTYEQYF.

The V and J genes are TRBV20-1 and TRBJ2-7; D may be TRBD1 (6 bases). V lost 7 bases to trimming and J lost 3 bases, with 19 bases between them. The germline CDR1 and CDR2 sequences are DFQATT and SNEGSKA (reference sequence). CDR3 length: 14 amino acids. CDR3 bases: TGCAGTGTTTCTCCGGAACAGGGCTACTACGAGCAGTACTTC. It yields the protein CSVSPEQGYYEQYF.

The V call is TRBV28, the J call TRBJ2-3; D is perhaps TRBD1 (5 bases). With 6 bases removed from V and 4 bases from J, the gap between germline ends came to 17 bases. The CDR3 sequence is 15 residues long. Germline V gene lookup returns CDR1 MDHEN and CDR2 SYDVKM. The CDR3 region is CASSPQDLGPDTQYF. DNA for the CDR3: TGTGCCAGCAGCCCCCAGGATTTGGGGCCAGATACGCAGTATTTT.

This clonotype was counted ten times or more. Here the CDR3 reads CASSLGTGIEAFF. The CDR3 region has the DNA TGTGCCAGCAGCTTAGGGACAGGGATTGAAGCTTTCTTT. V gene TRBV7-9 combines with J gene TRBJ1-1; 8 nucleotides line up with TRBD1. The CDR3 length is 13 residues. In germline, CDR1 is SEHNR, CDR2 FQNEAQ (reference sequence). J was trimmed by 7 bases and V by 1 base; bases with no gene match: 2.

This chain connects TRBV18 to TRBJ2-2, with D tentatively TRBD2 (5 bases). Deletions cut 1 base from V and 7 bases from J, with 13 bases between. The CDR3 extends over 15 amino acids. The germline V gene has CDR1 KGHSH and CDR2 LQKENI. The CDR3 here is CASSPLYGIIGELFF. Written as DNA, the CDR3 is TGTGCCAGCTCACCACTCTACGGGATTATCGGGGAGCTGTTTTTT.

The chain uses TRBV2 and TRBJ2-3, with D perhaps matching TRBD2 (6 bases). The V end lost 8 bases, the J end lost 7 bases, and 19 bases lay between the germline ends. Germline assignment: CDR1 SNHLY and CDR2 FYNNEI. The CDR3 consists of 14 residues. The CDR3 region is CASYPGGGENTQYF. For the CDR3, the DNA is TGTGCCAGCTACCCCGGCGGCGGGGAGAATACGCAGTATTTT.

The chain recombines TRBV4-1 with TRBJ2-4; tentative D call: TRBD1 (6 bases). Trimming cost V 6 bases and J 8 bases, with 17 bases left between them. CDR1 MGHRA and CDR2 YSYEKL come from the germline V gene. The CDR3 consists of 14 residues. Written as DNA, the CDR3 is TGCGCCAGCAGTGGACAGAATCGAAAATACATTCAGTACTTC. Residues: CASSGQNRKYIQYF.

The V call is TRBV6-2 or TRBV6-3, the J call TRBJ1-4; no clear D gene. CDR3 length: 14 amino acids. From germline, CDR1 is MNHEY and CDR2 SVGEGT. Trimming left V 4 bases short and J 3 bases short, with 9 bases between. CDR3 residues: CASSLRAANEKLFF. The DNA of the CDR3 is TGTGCCAGCAGTTTGAGGGCGGCTAATGAAAAACTGTTTTTT.

V and J are TRBV20-1 and TRBJ2-5; 16 bases fit TRBD2. Germline CDR1 reads DFQATT; CDR2 reads SNEGSKA (reference sequence). V lost 0 bases to trimming and J lost 5 bases; unmatched junction nucleotides: 12. The CDR3 is 19 residues long. The CDR3 sequence is CSARDWRGTSGGAEETQYF. CDR3 bases: TGCAGTGCTAGAGATTGGCGAGGGACTAGCGGGGGGGCGGAGGAGACCCAGTACTTC.

This clonotype occurred a few times. V is TRBV10-3 and J is TRBJ1-2; D may be TRBD1 (6 bases). This CDR3 spans 17 amino acids. The germline V gene has CDR1 ENHRY and CDR2 SYGVKD. The V end lost 8 bases, the J end lost 1 base, and 23 bases lay between the germline ends. CDR3 protein: CAILVGQTTGGNYGYTF. The DNA for the CDR3 is TGTGCCATCCTGGTAGGACAGACAACTGGGGGTAACTATGGCTACACCTTC.

The chain uses TRBV7-6 and TRBJ2-2; 10 nucleotides line up with TRBD2. The CDR3 runs 16 residues. Germline values: CDR1 SGHVS, CDR2 FNYEAQ. V lost 3 bases to trimming and J lost 3 bases; unmatched junction nucleotides: 4. The CDR3, as DNA: TGTGCCAGCAGCTTTATTACTAGCGGGGACACCGGGGAGCTGTTTTTT. Protein sequence: CASSFITSGDTGELFF.

V usage is TRBV20-1 and J usage is TRBJ2-7; 11 nucleotides match TRBD1. V dropped 0 bases and J dropped 2; count of bases not matched to a gene: 9. The CDR3 extends over 17 amino acids. Germline assignment: CDR1 DFQATT and CDR2 SNEGSKA (reference sequence). CDR3 loop: CSARDEGGTGGAYEQYF. Here the CDR3 DNA reads TGCAGTGCTAGAGATGAAGGGGGGACAGGGGGGGCCTACGAGCAGTACTTC.

This clonotype was counted only a few times. The chain combines TRBV25-1 with TRBJ2-3, with a tentative D call TRBD1 (6 bases). V shed 4 bases and J shed 3 bases, with 8 bases lying between them. Germline lookup yields CDR1 MGHDK and CDR2 SYGVNS. The CDR3 has 13 amino acids. CDR3 DNA sequence: TGTGCCAGCAGTGTGGGGGCTACAGATACGCAGTATTTT. This codes for CASSVGATDTQYF. The full variable domain, in which reference TRBV25-1 and TRBJ2-3 provide the parts outside the CDR3, is EADIYQTPRYLVIGTGKKITLECSQTMGHDKMYWYQQDPGMELHLIHYSYGVNSTEKGDLSSESTVSRIRTEHFPLTLESARPSHTSQYLCASSVGATDTQYFGPGTRLTVL.